Described below is a single T cell receptor beta chain sequence and its context. The antigen is undetermined. Germline CDR1 is SGHVS and CDR2 is FQNEAQ. The CDR3 extends over 15 amino acids. The V gene lost 1 base and the J gene lost 5 bases, with 11 bases spanning the gap. The data originate from a study of T cells in localized non-small cell lung cancer. Sequencing used immunoSEQ multiplex PCR; TCRdb keeps in-frame clones, though not all of them. Counted here are tens of thousands of clones, 75% to 90% occurring once; the ten biggest clones make up about 6.5%. Study results and limitations: It was uninvolved adjacent lung that showed the highest T cell clonality, exceeding tumor. When the top 100 tumor clones were examined, a median around 58 of them also appeared in the adjacent lung, which was paired and uninvolved. The study linked higher blood T cell density to longer overall survival.

The material was peripheral blood, obtained before any cancer treatment. This clonotype was sampled from a man aged 35-75 years with stage I lung adenocarcinoma. This rearrangement joins TRBV7-8 to TRBJ2-2; weak D call: TRBD2 (6 bases). DNA for the CDR3: TGTGCCAGCAGCTTAGATCGGCGGGGAACCGGGGAGCTGTTTTTT. Encoded protein: CASSLDRRGTGELFF. Full variable domain (missing parts from reference TRBV7-8 and TRBJ2-2): GAGVSQSPRYKVAKRGQDVALRCDPISGHVSLFWYQQALGQGPEFLTYFQNEAQLDKSGLPSDRFFAERPEGSVSTLKIQRTQQEDSAVYLCASSLDRRGTGELFFGEGSRLTVL.